The source of this T cell receptor (beta chain) is a study of T cell responses to AZD1222 COVID-19 vaccine. General study findings and limits: AZD1222 recipients seropositive at baseline numbered only five to seven. Donors were largely white British and mainly female; clonal diversity was possibly underestimated. Spike was spanned by vaccine-associated CD4 TCRs, with dominance at 160-218 and 743-854.

The V end lost 5 bases, the J end lost 4 bases, and 18 bases lay between the germline ends. CDR3 size: 15 residues. Germline V lookup: CDR1 SGHRS, CDR2 YFSETQ. In regard to this clone: Its specificity is not known.

TCRdb's copy holds only in-frame clones and misses some; the assay was immunoSEQ multiplex PCR. The profile shows 120,000 to 150,000 clones, about 90% of them singletons. The material was peripheral blood, obtained 28 days after the second dose of the MenACWY control vaccine. This rearrangement joins TRBV5-1 to TRBJ2-5; D possibly matches TRBD1 or TRBD2 (5 bases each). The receptor was isolated from an adult who received the MenACWY meningococcal vaccine as a control. The CDR3 reads CASSFERGPLETQYF. The CDR3 DNA sequence: TGCGCCAGCAGTTTTGAAAGGGGACCCCTAGAGACCCAGTACTTC. The variable domain in full, with the rest retrieved from reference TRBV5-1 and TRBJ2-5, is KAGVTQTPRYLIKTRGQQVTLSCSPISGHRSVSWYQQTPGQGLQFLFEYFSETQRNKGNFPGRFSGRQFSNSRSEMNVSTLELGDSALYLCASSFERGPLETQYFGPGTRLLVL.